This TCR beta chain was captured by sequencing in a study of shared clonotypes between healthy human individuals. General observations from the study: Researchers sampled only blood; tissue repertoires likely differ.

Template for every sorted-subset replicate PCR totaled 200 to 250 ng DNA, around 32,000 T cell genomes. Assay used: immunoSEQ multiplex PCR; TCRdb lists only in-frame clones, some missing. The top ten hold more than 0.1% of the sample, which has some 2,000,000 clones, 90% to 97% seen once. Germline V lookup: CDR1 SNHLY, CDR2 FYNNEI. The length of the CDR3 is 14 residues. Trimming at V came to 10 bases and at J to 7 bases, leaving 12 bases not matched to a gene. A note on this clone: The antigen remains undetermined.

Sequencing was carried out using naive CD4+ T cells sorted from blood. The subset: CD45RA+ positively selected. The TCR originated in a man aged 18 to 30 in good health. The genes are TRBV2 and TRBJ2-1; 8 nucleotides align to TRBD2. The CDR3, as DNA: TGTGCCACCCTCCCGGGACTAGGGGGTAATGAGCAGTTCTTC. Its protein is CATLPGLGGNEQFF.